The rows below give T cell receptor beta chains drawn from one sample of a study of cytomegalovirus exposure and HLA in healthy donors. Only in-frame clones appear in the TCRdb table, and some are missing; sequencing was by immunoSEQ multiplex PCR. The table includes 90,000 or so clones, 85% detected once. Sequences were obtained from PBMCs. These receptors originate from a man aged 18-30 years in good health and CMV-seropositive. The conserved cysteine and the conserved F or W are not part of the CDR3 here. The order of the fields is clone size, V gene, CDR3 protein. Expanded clones are given a class, and other clones once, few, many or no size at all.

size: many; V: TRBV7-8; CDR3: ASSLDRLARGEQF
size: NA; V: TRBV4-1; CDR3: ASSQDRIATYEQY
size: NA; V: TRBV30; CDR3: AWSPGGQAQETQY
size: NA; V: TRBV5-1; CDR3: ASRWGGGSDNEQF
size: NA; V: TRBV9; CDR3: ASSPGTSGIREQF
size: NA; V: TRBV28; CDR3: ASSLGGGTNEKLF
size: NA; V: TRBV5-1; CDR3: ASSFSSSGGYNEQF
size: NA; V: TRBV7-2; CDR3: ASSPKGAVETQY
size: NA; V: TRBV28; CDR3: ASSLVPGGYEQY
size: NA; V: TRBV19; CDR3: ASSKGQTHNQPQH
size: NA; V: TRBV6-5; CDR3: ASSGGYANYGYT
size: NA; V: TRBV5-6; CDR3: ASSRLRQGGSGNTIY
size: NA; V: TRBV19; CDR3: ASSIGQVGEAF
size: NA; V: TRBV29-1; CDR3: SVEGRTGVTGELF
size: NA; V: TRBV7-2; CDR3: ASSLAASGSGSKETQY
size: NA; V: TRBV13; CDR3: ASSPRGMEETQY
size: NA; V: TRBV5-1; CDR3: ASSLAGTGDRQETQY
size: once; V: TRBV18; CDR3: ASSPTGNSGANVLT
size: few; V: TRBV30; CDR3: AWSVGQGNQPQH
size: NA; V: TRBV5-6; CDR3: ASSFSGSGYNEQF
size: NA; V: TRBV19; CDR3: ASSPTGTGGYT
size: NA; V: TRBV28; CDR3: ASSQQVNTEAF
size: NA; V: TRBV27; CDR3: ASSSPSFSTDTQY
size: few; V: TRBV27; CDR3: ASSRQGGNQPQH
size: NA; V: TRBV27; CDR3: ASSPAGTSYNEQF
size: NA; V: TRBV2; CDR3: ASKGTSGRSSYEQY
size: NA; V: TRBV5-6; CDR3: ASSLRTGGTDTQY
size: NA; V: TRBV6-5; CDR3: ASSTERLYNEQF
size: few; V: TRBV6-5; CDR3: ASSYLAGAITGELF
size: NA; V: TRBV13; CDR3: ASSRGQGVSGNTIY
size: NA; V: TRBV9; CDR3: ASSGRDSNNEKLF
size: NA; V: TRBV4-1; CDR3: ASSQEFPGERSEAF
size: NA; V: TRBV7-9; CDR3: ASSIGQYQETQY
size: NA; V: TRBV7-7; CDR3: ASSRTGVTEQF
size: NA; V: TRBV28; CDR3: ASSLQGRETQY
size: NA; V: TRBV19; CDR3: ASSISGNTIY
size: NA; V: TRBV14; CDR3: ASSRRRETQY
size: NA; V: TRBV25-1; CDR3: ASSPWGDSDQETQY
size: NA; V: TRBV18; CDR3: ASSPGTGSWETQY
size: NA; V: TRBV20-1; CDR3: SARTADYT
size: NA; V: TRBV7-9; CDR3: ASSPGQGAAGELF
size: NA; V: TRBV11-2; CDR3: ASTHSTGLDYEQY
size: NA; V: TRBV2; CDR3: ASSARQYTDTQY
size: once; V: TRBV5-1; CDR3: ASSLWTADGYT
size: NA; V: TRBV6-1; CDR3: ASSEGYSNQPQH
size: NA; V: TRBV5-1; CDR3: ASRPVGGEGTDTQY
size: NA; V: TRBV4-1; CDR3: ASSRDRGANEQF
size: NA; V: TRBV30; CDR3: AWSVRDRVNQPQH
size: NA; V: TRBV6-1; CDR3: ASSEVERGYT
size: once; V: TRBV7-3; CDR3: ASSSPGQGGTDTQY
size: NA; V: TRBV5-6; CDR3: ASSAGTLNQPQH
size: NA; V: TRBV6-6; CDR3: ASRITGGRGQPQH
size: NA; V: TRBV5-1; CDR3: ASSWDRGLGIYEQY